These T cell receptor beta chains were read from a single sample in a study of blood T cell repertoires in COVID-19. Sequencing was performed with immunoSEQ multiplex PCR; in TCRdb, only in-frame clones are kept and a portion is missing. This table has 130,000 to 150,000 clones, 65% to 85% appearing once. Sequenced sample: peripheral blood. These receptor sequences come from a man aged 50 or older with active or convalescent COVID-19. Each CDR3 is given with its conserved first and last residue. The order of the fields is J gene, clone size, D gene, V gene, CDR3 protein, CDR3 DNA. The D gene is left open where the match is weak. Expanded clones are given a class, and other clones once, few, many or no size at all.

TRBJ2-7 | few | TRBD1 | TRBV6-5 | CASSSRGTFEYEQYF | TGTGCCAGCAGCTCCAGGGGGACCTTTGAATACGAGCAGTACTTC
TRBJ2-7 | - | - | TRBV23-1 | CASSQKEGFSYEQYF | TGCGCCAGCAGTCAAAAGGAGGGCTTCTCCTACGAGCAGTACTTC
TRBJ1-5 | - | TRBD1 | TRBV7-2 | CASSSRQGGNQPQHF | TGTGCCAGCAGCTCCCGACAGGGCGGCAATCAGCCCCAGCATTTT
TRBJ2-7 | - | TRBD2 | TRBV28 | CASSPLAGGPREQYF | TGTGCCAGCAGTCCGCTAGCGGGAGGGCCGAGGGAGCAGTACTTC
TRBJ1-1 | - | TRBD1 | TRBV19 | CASSRQGNTEAFF | TGTGCCAGTAGTAGACAGGGGAACACTGAAGCTTTCTTT
TRBJ2-1 | - | TRBD2 | TRBV7-8 | CASSHRLAGERGKYNEQFF | TGTGCCAGCAGCCATAGACTAGCGGGAGAAAGGGGCAAATACAATGAGCAGTTCTTC
TRBJ2-1 | few | TRBD1 | TRBV27 | CACRARTGYNEQFF | TGTGCCTGCCGCGCGAGGACAGGGTACAATGAGCAGTTCTTC
TRBJ2-3 | - | - | TRBV24-1 | CATSDSRTGTDTQYF | TGTGCCACCAGTGATTCGAGGACGGGGACAGATACGCAGTATTTT
TRBJ2-7 | once | - | TRBV29-1 | CSVGGGAGMREQYF | TGCAGCGTTGGAGGAGGAGCGGGTATGCGCGAGCAGTACTTC
TRBJ1-1 | - | - | TRBV9 | CALRPQGRLNTEAFF | TGTGCCTTGCGCCCCCAGGGTCGACTGAACACTGAAGCTTTCTTT
TRBJ1-6 | - | TRBD1 | TRBV7-8 | CASSLEQGAFDNSPLHF | TGTGCCAGCAGCTTAGAACAGGGGGCATTCGATAATTCACCCCTCCACTTT
TRBJ2-3 | - | - | TRBV9 | CASSASTDTQYF | TGTGCCAGCAGCGCTAGCACAGATACGCAGTATTTT
TRBJ1-2 | - | - | TRBV24-1 | CATSDEGENGYTF | TGTGCCACCAGTGATGAGGGGGAAAATGGCTACACCTTC
TRBJ2-3 | - | - | TRBV12-5 | CASAPGLVGGHTQYF | TGTGCTAGTGCCCCAGGACTAGTTGGGGGGCATACGCAGTATTTT